What follows describes a single T cell receptor beta chain. This receptor's antigen is unknown. Nothing much larger sits one base from this clone, and base qualities are not available. V drops 1 base and J drops 0 bases, leaving 9 bases in between. The CDR3 spans 16 residues, from the cysteine through the phenylalanine. Solely the CDR3 DNA is kept, with 48 bases framed from the first base. CDR1 and CDR2, looked up from the germline V gene, are SGHTA and FQGNSA. Another Seattle source contributed samples from volunteer blood donors who had recovered from COVID-19. The collaborating institutions used their own protocols to collect whole blood in K2EDTA tubes. Collaborator samples were shipped for TCRbeta analysis as frozen whole blood, isolated PBMCs, or DNA extracted from either sample type. This entry is derived from a study of blood T cell repertoires in COVID-19 (TCRdb year 2020). With regard to the full study: Samples covering the acute and convalescent phases of COVID-19 were provided by collaborators in the United States, Italy and Spain. The material from the prospective study consisted of cDNA or gDNA derived from T cells, B-cell-depleted T cells, or PBMCs. Deeply sampled blood TCRbeta repertoires from subjects exposed to, actively infected with, or recovered from COVID-19 were included in the dataset. The repertoires were released in a freely available public database meant as a resource for research on the immune response to SARS-CoV-2. The samples were drawn from the first 160 participants of the ongoing ImmuneRACE study and from roughly 1,300 subjects provided by 6 global collaborators. A de-identified subject ID, COVID-19 status, age in years and sex were almost always included in the sample metadata. HLA class I and class II types, where available, came from metadata supplied by the sample provider rather than from assay-based typing. Study-level results and caveats: The amount of clinical and demographic metadata varied by source and participant and was provided uncurated.

TCRbeta CDR3 regions were amplified from genomic DNA by means of the immunoSEQ Assay, a bias-controlled multiplex PCR. The study's processing was this. Within the assay, amplification of reference gene primers was used to estimate how many nucleated cells each sample contained. To quantify the absolute abundance of each unique TCRbeta CDR3 rearrangement, sequence reads were collapsed and filtered. For each sample, productive Simpson clonality was calculated as the square root of Simpson's diversity index across productive rearrangements. TCRdb provides this immuneACCESS table in a form limited to in-frame rearrangements. Some clones are lacking; in checked studies, under half of them reflect an unresolved V gene, and why the rest are absent is not known. Clone size and the V and J calls come from that table; the DNA yielded D and trimming. Across this sample there are 200,000 or so clones, with 65% to 90% seen only once. Of the sample, approximately 2.3% is held by the ten largest clones.

The specimen was peripheral blood. The receptor was isolated from a man in his forties who had recovered from COVID-19. The chain is encoded by TRBV7-2 joined to TRBJ2-2; the D gene is possibly TRBD1, with 5 bases matching. The DNA sequence is given as TGTGCCAGCAGCTTAGTTGCGACAGCGAACACCGGGGAGCTGTTTTTT. It translates as CASSLVATANTGELFF.